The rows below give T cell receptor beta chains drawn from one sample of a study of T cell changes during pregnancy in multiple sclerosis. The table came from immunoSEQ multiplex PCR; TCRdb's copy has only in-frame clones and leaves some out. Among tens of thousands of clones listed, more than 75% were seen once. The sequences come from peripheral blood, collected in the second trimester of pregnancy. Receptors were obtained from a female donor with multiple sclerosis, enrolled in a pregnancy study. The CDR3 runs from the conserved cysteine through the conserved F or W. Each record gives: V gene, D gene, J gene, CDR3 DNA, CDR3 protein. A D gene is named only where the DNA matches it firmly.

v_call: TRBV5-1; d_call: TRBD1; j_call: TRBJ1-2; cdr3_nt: TGCGCCAGCAGTTCGCAGGGGGCGCCTAACTATGGCTACACCTTC; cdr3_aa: CASSSQGAPNYGYTF
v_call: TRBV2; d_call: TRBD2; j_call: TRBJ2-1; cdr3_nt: TGTGCCAGCAGTGGGGGTCTAGCGGGATACAATGAGCAGTTCTTC; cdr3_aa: CASSGGLAGYNEQFF
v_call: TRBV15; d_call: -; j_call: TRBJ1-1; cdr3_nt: TGTGCCACCAGCGCCCCCCAGGGCGGATACACTGAAGCTTTCTTT; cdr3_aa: CATSAPQGGYTEAFF
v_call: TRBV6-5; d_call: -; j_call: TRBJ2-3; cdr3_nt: TGTGCCAGCAGTTACGTTGTAACAGATACGCAGTATTTT; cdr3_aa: CASSYVVTDTQYF
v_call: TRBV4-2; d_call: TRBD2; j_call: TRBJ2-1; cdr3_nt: TGTGCCAGCAGCCAAGAACCCTCGACTAGCAGGTACAATGAGCAGTTCTTC; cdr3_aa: CASSQEPSTSRYNEQFF
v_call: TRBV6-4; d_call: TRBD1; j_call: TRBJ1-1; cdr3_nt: TGTGCCAGCAGTGCCGGGACAGAGAACACTGAAGCTTTCTTT; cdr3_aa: CASSAGTENTEAFF
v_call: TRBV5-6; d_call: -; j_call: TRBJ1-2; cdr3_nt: TGTGCCAGCAGCTTCCGGGAACGAAAATCCTATGGCTACACCTTC; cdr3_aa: CASSFRERKSYGYTF
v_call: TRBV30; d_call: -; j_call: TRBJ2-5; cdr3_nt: TGTGCCTGGAATTCAAAAGAGACCCAGTACTTC; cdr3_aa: CAWNSKETQYF
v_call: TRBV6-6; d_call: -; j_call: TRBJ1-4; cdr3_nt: TGTGCCAGCAGTTACGGGGGGGCGAGTAATGAAAAACTGTTTTTT; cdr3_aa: CASSYGGASNEKLFF
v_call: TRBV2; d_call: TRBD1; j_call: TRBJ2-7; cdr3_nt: TGTGCCAGCAGTGTAGACAGGGGTTGCCACGAGCAGTACTTC; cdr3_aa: CASSVDRGCHEQYF
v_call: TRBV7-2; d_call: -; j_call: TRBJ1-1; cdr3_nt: TGTGCCAGCAGCCGGGAGAGGGAGAGTAGTGAAGCTTTCTTT; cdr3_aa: CASSRERESSEAFF
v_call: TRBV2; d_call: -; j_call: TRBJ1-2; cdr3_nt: TGTGCCAGCAGTGTACAGGGTAACGGCTACACCTTC; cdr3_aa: CASSVQGNGYTF
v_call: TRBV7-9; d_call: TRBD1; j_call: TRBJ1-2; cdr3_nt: TGTGCCAGCAGCTCCCTCGGGACAGACGACTATGGCTACACCTTC; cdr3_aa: CASSSLGTDDYGYTF
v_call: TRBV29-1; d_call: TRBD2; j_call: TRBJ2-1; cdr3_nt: TGCAGCGCCTGCGGGGGGGGTTACGACAATGAGCAGTTCTTC; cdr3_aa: CSACGGGYDNEQFF
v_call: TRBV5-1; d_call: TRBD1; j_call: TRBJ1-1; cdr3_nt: TGCGCCAGCAGCTTTTCCGGGACAGCCGAAGCTTTCTTT; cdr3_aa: CASSFSGTAEAFF
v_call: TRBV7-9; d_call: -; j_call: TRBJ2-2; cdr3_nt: TGTGCCAGCACCCCCACGGTCGGGGGTAGGGAGCTGTTTTTT; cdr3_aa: CASTPTVGGRELFF
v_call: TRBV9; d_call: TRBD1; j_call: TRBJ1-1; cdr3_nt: TGTGCCAGCAGCGCGACAGGGGCGAACACTGAAGCTTTCTTT; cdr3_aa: CASSATGANTEAFF